Here is one TCR beta chain with its context. The sample comes from a study of OX40 agonist ivuxolimab in advanced cancers. Study at large: Ivuxolimab, an antibody that agonizes OX40 (CD134), was administered to the patients.

Profiling relied on immunoSEQ multiplex PCR, and the TCRdb table lists in-frame clones only, not all of them. The table records tens of thousands of clones, roughly 84% of them present only once. The CDR3 has 13 residues. With 4 bases clipped from V and 4 bases from J, the junction kept 1 base outside the gene matches. In germline, CDR1 is SGHDT, CDR2 YYEEEE. The chain combines TRBV5-6 with TRBJ2-1; 8 bases are a match to TRBD2. The receptor was isolated from an adult with an advanced solid tumor such as melanoma, head and neck, liver or kidney cancer. Specimen: CD4+ or CD8+ T cells sorted from blood, collected in a trial of the OX40 agonist ivuxolimab. The CDR3 sequence: CASSGTRYNEQFF. In DNA form, the CDR3 reads TGTGCCAGCAGCGGGACTAGATACAATGAGCAGTTCTTC.